A selection of T cell receptor beta chains follows, all from one sample in a study of CXCR3-negative and CXCR3-positive naive CD8 T cells. From the 5' RACE reads, TCRdb lists one entry per CDR3 protein and no DNA. This sample's table has around 50,000 distinct CDR3 sequences. The sequenced material came from naive CXCR3+ CD8+ T cells from blood. These receptors came from a human donor in good health. Some clones in this sample may be carry-over from other donors' samples. Each CDR3 is given with its conserved first and last residue. Fields, in order: V gene, CDR3 length, J gene, CDR3 protein.

>TRBV14|14|TRBJ1-6
CASSPTAINSPLHF
>TRBV29-1|13|TRBJ2-7
CSVVLGGRYEQYF
>TRBV6-6|15|TRBJ1-2
CASSLGPTGALGYTF
>TRBV6-1|15|TRBJ1-4
CASSGLDRWSEKLFF
>TRBV18|15|TRBJ2-3
CASSPDAGATDTQYF
>TRBV7-9|14|TRBJ2-4
CASSFTVAKNIQYF
>TRBV7-3|13|TRBJ2-2
CASSSPYTGELFF
>TRBV7-6|17|TRBJ2-3
CASSYPRSGGDTDTQYF
>TRBV6-4|16|TRBJ2-2
CASSQTGGLHAGELFF
>TRBV7-2|14|TRBJ2-7
CASSFGVTDYEQYF
>TRBV6-5|14|TRBJ2-3
CASSYGTGSDTQYF
>TRBV6-6|14|TRBJ2-5
CASSSGLDQETQYF
>TRBV10-3|14|TRBJ2-7
CAISEELRSYEQYF
>TRBV7-2|14|TRBJ2-7
CASSLTDRPYEQYF
>TRBV7-9|18|TRBJ2-7
CASSYHLTGAPILYEQYF
>TRBV18|14|TRBJ1-1
CASSPNRGLTEAFF
>TRBV7-9|12|TRBJ1-1
CANSLVGTEAFF
>TRBV6-2/TRBV6-3|17|TRBJ1-1
CASSYSSLAGVNTEAFF
>TRBV7-2|13|TRBJ1-5
CASSMYSNQPQHF
>TRBV6-2/TRBV6-3|13|TRBJ2-1
CASSYWTDNEQFF
>TRBV29-1|11|TRBJ2-7
CSVDDGSEQYF
>TRBV12-3/TRBV12-4|13|TRBJ2-3
CASRRRRDPSWYF